This T cell receptor beta chain originates from a study of T cells in Graves' hyperthyroidism and ophthalmopathy. Trimming pared 5 bases from V and 2 bases from J, leaving 7 bases between. Germline V gene data show CDR1 as KGHDR and CDR2 as SFDVKD. The CDR3 extends over 13 amino acids. This clonotype appeared many times. There were TCR beta CDR3 regions amplified from RNA transcripts. First-round RT-PCR with HTBI primers amplified the TCR CDR3 region. TCRdb analysed the multiplex PCR reads with MiXCR anew, one entry per CDR3 protein. The sample has about 400,000 distinct CDR3 sequences; about an eighth are singletons.

The chain carries TRBV24-1 and TRBJ2-3; D is ambiguous. The receptor was derived from a woman aged 18 to 35 with Graves' hyperthyroidism. Sequenced: blood. As DNA, the CDR3 is TGTGCCACCAGTGGTCAGAACACAGATACGCAGTATTTT. It is translated as CATSGQNTDTQYF.